The 20 T cell receptor beta chains reported below all come from one sample, sequenced in a study of beta chain features in type 1 diabetes. General study findings and limits: The study found moderately but significantly shorter TCRB CDR3s in all four CD4+ subsets of Type 1 diabetes patients.

Antigen specificity for these receptors is unknown. Since all of the isolated RNA was reverse transcribed, expressed TCRB transcripts were what got sequenced. Using immunoSEQ multiplex PCR, the repertoire was profiled, and TCRdb retains in-frame clones only, with some absent. The sample lists about 640,000 clones; 9.5% to 15% were seen once. The sequenced sample was naive CD4+ T cells from blood. Receptors originate from a man aged 30 to 45 with type 1 diabetes.

This clone was found a few times. The genes are TRBV7-2 and TRBJ1-1, with TRBD1 as a possible D gene (5 bases). The CDR3 spans 15 residues. Germline CDR1 reads SGHTA; CDR2 reads FQGNSA. The ends were cut back, 0 bases at V and 0 bases at J, with 8 bases in the middle. CDR3 amino acids: CASSLAGELNTEAFF. CDR3 DNA: TGTGCCAGCAGCTTAGCGGGGGAACTGAACACTGAAGCTTTCTTT.

This chain links TRBV28 with TRBJ2-7, with 12 bases aligning to TRBD2. The CDR3 length is 15 residues. Unmatched junction bases numbered 7, after V lost 6 bases and J lost 4 bases. In germline, CDR1 is MDHEN, CDR2 SYDVKM. The CDR3 loop reads CASSQGLAGQYEQYF. DNA for the CDR3: TGTGCCAGCAGCCAAGGACTAGCGGGGCAATACGAGCAGTACTTC.

This clone was found a few times. CDR3 coding DNA: TGTGCCAGCAGCTTAGGGCACTACAATGAGCAGTTCTTC. Residues: CASSLGHYNEQFF. The chain employs TRBV7-2 and TRBJ2-1; D unresolved. Germline V gene lookup returns CDR1 SGHTA and CDR2 FQGNSA. V lost 1 base, J lost 3 bases, and 4 bases lay in between. The CDR3 consists of 13 residues.

The table lists this clone with a few counts. The chain links TRBV6-5 to TRBJ2-5; D remains ambiguous. Germline V gene data show CDR1 as MNHEY and CDR2 as SVGAGI. CDR3 size: 11 residues. V was cut by 6 bases and J by 4 bases, with 6 bases left in between. CDR3 in DNA: TGTGCCAGCAGCCGACGAGAGACCCAGTACTTC. Protein product: CASSRRETQYF.

This clone was observed a few times. Different DNA sequences within this sample yield the same CDR3. The chain carries TRBV18 and TRBJ2-7, with 9 nucleotides matching TRBD1. This CDR3 has 14 residues. Germline values: CDR1 KGHSH, CDR2 LQKENI. V lost 3 bases, J lost 2 bases, and 2 bases stayed unmatched. CDR3 region: CASSPGTGPYEQYF. The CDR3 DNA sequence: TGTGCCAGCTCACCCGGGACAGGGCCCTACGAGCAGTACTTC.

This clone occurred a few times. The rearrangement joins TRBV9 to TRBJ2-3, with a tentative D call TRBD1 (5 bases). Trimming shortened V by 4 bases and J by 0 bases, and 12 bases separated the two germline ends. Germline lookup yields CDR1 SGDLS and CDR2 YYNGEE. The length of the CDR3 is 15 residues. CDR3 amino acids: CASSLRQMSTDTQYF. The DNA of the CDR3 is TGTGCCAGCAGCCTGAGACAGATGAGCACAGATACGCAGTATTTT.

This clone was recorded a few times. J is TRBJ2-1 and V is TRBV2, with D hard to call. The length of the CDR3 is 10 residues. V lost 5 bases and J 6 bases, leaving 2 bases between the germline ends. CDR1 SNHLY and CDR2 FYNNEI come from the germline V gene. The CDR3 DNA is TGTGCCAGCAGTTCCAATGAGCAGTTCTTC. Amino acid sequence: CASSSNEQFF.

This clone came up a few times. This rearrangement joins TRBV6-5 to TRBJ2-7; D gene unclear. Trimming removed 4 bases at V and 3 bases at J, with 4 bases between. Germline V gives CDR1 MNHEY, CDR2 SVGAGI. The CDR3 has 11 amino acids. The CDR3 sequence: CASSSYYEQYF. CDR3 bases: TGTGCCAGCAGTTCATACTACGAGCAGTACTTC.

This rearrangement joins TRBV7-9 to TRBJ2-7; 7 bases line up with TRBD1. This CDR3 has 15 residues. V dropped 5 bases and J dropped 2; count of bases not matched to a gene: 9. Germline-derived CDR1 and CDR2 are SEHNR and FQNEAQ (reference sequence). CDR3 DNA sequence: TGTGCCAGCAGCCTAAGACAGGGTTCCACCTACGAGCAGTACTTC. This codes for CASSLRQGSTYEQYF.

CDR3 sequence (DNA): TGTGCCAGCCTGAATTCTGGGGCCAACGTCCTGACTTTC. As protein: CASLNSGANVLTF. This chain connects TRBV7-3 to TRBJ2-6; D is ambiguous. The CDR3 is 13 amino acids. Trimming shortened V by 8 bases and J by 1 base, and 6 bases separated the two germline ends. The germline V gene has CDR1 SGHTA and CDR2 FQGTGA.

This clone was detected a few times. This sequence joins TRBV7-2 and TRBJ2-1; possibly TRBD2 for D (6 bases). This CDR3 contains 15 residues. Germline V gene lookup returns CDR1 SGHTA and CDR2 FQGNSA. V was shortened by 5 bases and J by 4 bases, with 15 bases between the two germline ends. As DNA, the CDR3 is TGTGCCAGCAGCCCACCGGGGGTCCATTACAATGAGCAGTTCTTC. Its protein product is CASSPPGVHYNEQFF.

Only a few counts were recorded for this clone. The DNA of the CDR3 is TGTGCCAGCAGTTTCGTCTATCAAGAGACCCAGTACTTC. It is translated as CASSFVYQETQYF. The J gene is TRBJ2-5, the V gene TRBV27; D remains ambiguous. The length of the CDR3 is 13 residues. Germline V lookup: CDR1 MNHEY, CDR2 SMNVEV (reference sequence). V dropped 3 bases and J dropped 2 bases, with 7 bases sitting between them.

This clone was observed a few times. This sample also contains other DNA sequences that code for the same CDR3. This chain uses TRBV5-1 with TRBJ2-7, with D tentatively TRBD1 or TRBD2 (5 bases each). V dropped 2 bases and J dropped 0 bases, with 9 bases sitting between them. Germline assignment: CDR1 SGHRS and CDR2 YFSETQ. This CDR3 has 14 residues. The CDR3 DNA reads TGCGCCAGCAGCTTATCAGGGAGCTCCTACGAGCAGTACTTC. It yields the protein CASSLSGSSYEQYF.

This clone has just a few counts. The rearrangement links TRBV29-1 to TRBJ1-2, with D possibly being TRBD1 (6 bases). The V gene's germline CDR1 is SQVTM and CDR2 ANQGSEA. The CDR3 runs to 13 residues. The V end lost 4 bases, the J end lost 6 bases, and 15 bases lay between the germline ends. Written as DNA, the CDR3 is TGCAGCGTTGCGCAACAGGGATGGGATGGCTACACCTTC. It translates to CSVAQQGWDGYTF. The variable domain in full, with the rest retrieved from reference TRBV29-1 and TRBJ1-2, is SAVISQKPSRDICQRGTSLTIQCQVDSQVTMMFWYRQQPGQSLTLIATANQGSEATYESGFVIDKFPISRPNLTFSTLTVSNMSPEDSSIYLCSVAQQGWDGYTFGSGTRLTVV.

The chain links TRBV18 to TRBJ2-7; D is possibly TRBD1 or TRBD2 (5 bases each). Trimming pared 4 bases from V and 0 bases from J, leaving 16 bases between. This CDR3 contains 16 residues. CDR1 and CDR2 from the germline V gene are KGHSH and LQKENI. The CDR3 DNA reads TGTGCCAGCTCACGGGGACCAGAGGGGCGCTCCTACGAGCAGTACTTC. It translates to CASSRGPEGRSYEQYF.

This clone was seen only a few times. CDR3 DNA: TGTGCCAGCAGCCCCGAAGCCTACGAGCAGTACTTC. Amino acids: CASSPEAYEQYF. This sequence joins TRBV7-9 and TRBJ2-7; no clear D gene. Between the trimmed V and J ends, which lost 5 bases and 2 bases, there was a span of 7 bases. This CDR3 spans 12 amino acids. Per germline, CDR1 SEHNR and CDR2 FQNEAQ (reference sequence).

This clone was counted between two and nine times. The V gene is TRBV27, the J gene TRBJ1-5, with D perhaps TRBD1 (6 bases). V was clipped by 6 bases and J by 5 bases, with 17 bases between them. This CDR3 is 15 amino acids long. CDR1 is MNHEY, CDR2 SMNVEV, per germline (reference sequence). The CDR3 loop reads CASSPGARFYQPQHF. Written as DNA, the CDR3 is TGTGCCAGCAGCCCAGGGGCTCGATTCTATCAGCCCCAGCATTTT.

This clone was counted between two and nine times. V gene TRBV5-4 combines with J gene TRBJ2-2, with D possibly being TRBD2 (6 bases). Germline V gives CDR1 SGHNT, CDR2 YYREEE (reference sequence). There are 15 residues in the CDR3. Trimming removed 4 bases from V and 4 bases from J, with 14 bases in between. The DNA of the CDR3 is TGTGCCAGCAGCGCGGGGAGTAGAGGCACCGGGGAGCTGTTTTTT. Amino acid sequence: CASSAGSRGTGELFF.

The sample holds a few counts of this clone. CDR3: CASSELLGTKQEPQHF. CDR3 DNA: TGTGCCAGCAGTGAACTACTCGGGACAAAACAAGAGCCCCAGCATTTT. The chain combines TRBV2 with TRBJ1-5; TRBD1 is a possible D gene (6 bases). CDR1 and CDR2 (germline): SNHLY, FYNNEI. V lost 2 bases to trimming and J lost 8 bases, with 19 bases between them. This CDR3 is built from 16 residues. The whole variable domain, filled in from reference TRBV2 and TRBJ1-5, reads EPEVTQTPSHQVTQMGQEVILRCVPISNHLYFYWYRQILGQKVEFLVSFYNNEISEKSEIFDDQFSVERPDGSNFTLKIRSTKLEDSAMYFCASSELLGTKQEPQHFGDGTRLSIL.

The chain joins TRBV6-5 to TRBJ2-7; 8 bases are a match to TRBD1. The CDR3 runs to 15 residues. Germline assignment: CDR1 MNHEY and CDR2 SVGAGI. V shed 0 bases and J 2 bases; nucleotides not matched to a gene: 3. The CDR3 here is CASSYSADRAYEQYF. In DNA, the CDR3 is TGTGCCAGCAGTTACTCTGCGGACAGGGCCTACGAGCAGTACTTC.